These 19 T cell receptor beta chains were sequenced from one sample in a study of cytomegalovirus exposure and HLA in healthy donors. The PCR had 60 Vbeta and 13 Jbeta primers. The assay was immunoSEQ multiplex PCR, and TCRdb's table has in-frame clones only and misses some. The table records approximately 50,000 clones, about 78% of them present only once. The sequenced sample consisted of PBMCs. The source of these receptors is a man between 25 and 39 years old in good health and CMV-seropositive.

The rearrangement joins TRBV5-1 to TRBJ1-2, with 10 bases fitting TRBD1. The CDR3 runs to 14 residues. In germline, CDR1 is SGHRS, CDR2 YFSETQ. V shed 0 bases and J 5 bases; nucleotides not matched to a gene: 1. Here the CDR3 DNA reads TGCGCCAGCAGCTTGGAGGACAGGGGGTATGGCTACACCTTC. It encodes CASSLEDRGYGYTF.

This chain links TRBV6-1 with TRBJ1-4; D is unresolved. V gave up 3 bases and J gave up 0 bases, with 5 bases separating them. The germline CDR1 and CDR2 sequences are MNHNS and SASEGT. The CDR3 contains 14 residues. CDR3 protein: CASSDQATNEKLFF. The CDR3 region has the DNA TGTGCCAGCAGTGACCAGGCAACTAATGAAAAACTGTTTTTT.

This clone was counted a single time. The chain uses TRBV10-1 and TRBJ1-3; D not resolved. The CDR3 runs 15 residues. V dropped 3 bases and J dropped 7 bases, with 16 bases sitting between them. Germline loops: CDR1 WNHNN, CDR2 SYGVQD (reference sequence). The CDR3 loop is CASSEDGENGNTIYF. As DNA, the CDR3 is TGCGCCAGCAGTGAAGACGGAGAAAATGGGAACACCATATATTTT.

The chain recombines TRBV27 with TRBJ2-1; weak D call: TRBD1 (6 bases). The CDR3 runs 15 residues. V was trimmed by 8 bases and J by 0 bases, leaving 14 bases between them. The V gene's germline CDR1 is MNHEY and CDR2 SMNVEV (reference sequence). The DNA for the CDR3 is TGTGCCAGCGGTCCAGTGGACAGCTCCTACAATGAGCAGTTCTTC. Protein sequence: CASGPVDSSYNEQFF.

This clone was found once. V is TRBV6-1 and J is TRBJ1-2; 7 bases map to TRBD1. The CDR3 spans 15 residues. CDR1 is MNHNS and CDR2 is SASEGT in the germline V gene. After removal of 0 bases from V and 5 bases from J, the junction contained 6 bases not matched to a gene. CDR3 sequence: CASSEAGQLRYGYTF. The CDR3 region has the DNA TGTGCCAGCAGTGAAGCGGGACAGCTAAGATATGGCTACACCTTC.

CDR3 in amino acids: CASSLANLRGGYTF. The CDR3 DNA follows: TGTGCCAGCAGCTTAGCGAACCTCCGGGGAGGCTACACCTTC. The chain combines TRBV11-2 with TRBJ1-2; D gene uncertain. This CDR3 has 14 residues. Germline V gene data show CDR1 as SGHAT and CDR2 as FQNNGV. Trimming stripped 1 base from V and 8 bases from J, with 14 bases between.

The chain recombines TRBV27 with TRBJ1-2; 7 bases agree with TRBD1. The CDR3 has 15 amino acids. Per the germline V gene, CDR1 is MNHEY and CDR2 is SMNVEV (reference sequence). Trimming took 8 bases from V and 3 from J; bases not matched to a gene: 12. As DNA, the CDR3 is TGTGCCAGCGCTCGGAACCGGGACAGCTACTATGGCTACACCTTC. Translated: CASARNRDSYYGYTF.

The V call is TRBV29-1, the J call TRBJ1-2; D may be TRBD1 (6 bases). V was clipped by 3 bases and J by 5 bases, with 10 bases between them. The CDR3 has 12 residues. Germline CDR1 is SQVTM and CDR2 is ANQGSEA. CDR3 amino acids: CSVEDRAYGYTF. CDR3 DNA sequence: TGCAGCGTTGAGGACAGAGCTTATGGCTACACCTTC.

The V and J genes are TRBV23-1 and TRBJ2-3, with TRBD2 matching 8 bases. TRBV23-1 carries the ORF label, with uncertain function. There are 15 residues in the CDR3. Trimming removed 0 bases from V and 3 bases from J; junction bases left unmatched: 2. This CDR3 is CASSQSRGETDTQYF. The CDR3 DNA is TGCGCCAGCAGTCAATCGCGGGGGGAAACAGATACGCAGTATTTT.

This chain uses TRBV5-6 with TRBJ1-6; D is undetermined. Germline assignment: CDR1 SGHDT and CDR2 YYEEEE. The CDR3 consists of 17 residues. V lost 2 bases and J 0 bases, leaving 12 bases between the germline ends. The CDR3 DNA reads as TGTGCCAGCAGCTTAACCGAAGTTAGCTCCTATAATTCACCCCTCCACTTT. Encoded protein: CASSLTEVSSYNSPLHF.

The chain joins TRBV2 to TRBJ1-1; D is unclear. The length of the CDR3 is 14 residues. Germline CDR1 reads SNHLY; CDR2 reads FYNNEI. V shed 6 bases and J shed 4 bases, with 15 bases lying between them. CDR3 sequence reads: CASRSPSRGTEAFF. The DNA for the CDR3 is TGTGCCAGCAGAAGTCCCTCCCGGGGCACTGAAGCTTTCTTT. The full variable domain, its missing parts supplied by reference TRBV2 and TRBJ1-1, is EPEVTQTPSHQVTQMGQEVILRCVPISNHLYFYWYRQILGQKVEFLVSFYNNEISEKSEIFDDQFSVERPDGSNFTLKIRSTKLEDSAMYFCASRSPSRGTEAFFGQGTRLTVV.

The CDR3 DNA follows: TGTGCCAGCCGAGGGGACAGTCCCTACGAGCAGTACTTC. This encodes CASRGDSPYEQYF. The J gene is TRBJ2-7, the V gene TRBV11-2; TRBD1 matches 7 bases. CDR1 and CDR2 (germline): SGHAT, FQNNGV. J was trimmed by 2 bases and V by 8 bases; bases with no gene match: 6. The CDR3 covers 13 residues.

In DNA, the CDR3 is TGTGCCAGCAGCTTGGGGACTAGCTCATTGGGGTTAGATACGCAGTATTTT. Protein sequence: CASSLGTSSLGLDTQYF. The chain recombines TRBV5-5 with TRBJ2-3; TRBD2 matches 8 bases. This CDR3 region has 17 residues. V was pared by 0 bases and J by 5 bases, with 11 bases of the junction left unmatched. CDR1 SGHKS and CDR2 YYEKEE come from the germline V gene (reference sequence). Complete variable domain (other parts from reference TRBV5-5 and TRBJ2-3): DAGVTQSPTHLIKTRGQQVTLRCSPISGHKSVSWYQQVLGQGPQFIFQYYEKEERGRGNFPDRFSARQFPNYSSELNVNALLLGDSALYLCASSLGTSSLGLDTQYFGPGTRLTVL.

This clone showed up just a few times. In DNA, the CDR3 is TGCGCCAGCCGAATACGGACAGGGGAGACGGTCATTTCCCTGAACACTGAAGCTTTCTTT. Encoded protein: CASRIRTGETVISLNTEAFF. V and J are TRBV5-1 and TRBJ1-1, with TRBD1 matching 9 bases. The V segment lost 7 bases and the J segment 0 bases; nucleotides outside the gene matches: 22. Germline lookup yields CDR1 SGHRS and CDR2 YFSETQ. The CDR3 length is 20 residues.

This chain connects TRBV11-1 to TRBJ1-1, with 10 bases that match TRBD1. The CDR3 totals 15 residues. Unmatched junction bases numbered 4, after V lost 5 bases and J lost 1 base. The germline V gene has CDR1 SGHAT and CDR2 FQDESV (reference sequence). CDR3 protein: CASSLDRGPNTEAFF. The DNA of the CDR3 is TGTGCCAGCAGCCTAGACAGGGGGCCGAACACTGAAGCTTTCTTT.

This sequence joins TRBV5-1 and TRBJ2-1, with D possibly matching TRBD2 (6 bases). Trimming shortened V by 6 bases and J by 5 bases, and 18 bases separated the two germline ends. The CDR3 has 15 amino acids. The germline CDR1 and CDR2 sequences are SGHRS and YFSETQ. DNA for the CDR3: TGCGCCAGCACCTCTCGGGGCGGGGTTAACAATGAGCAGTTCTTC. It codes for CASTSRGGVNNEQFF.

V usage is TRBV7-6 and J usage is TRBJ2-7; 7 positions match TRBD1. The germline V gene has CDR1 SGHVS and CDR2 FNYEAQ. This CDR3 has 15 residues. V shed 1 base and J 1 base; nucleotides not matched to a gene: 4. The CDR3 DNA sequence: TGTGCCAGCAGCTTAGACAGGGGTCCTTCCTACGAGCAGTACTTC. Its protein product is CASSLDRGPSYEQYF.

Details on this clone: Additional DNA sequences in this sample encode the identical CDR3. The V gene is TRBV7-3, the J gene TRBJ2-5; 12 bases line up with TRBD2. Germline-derived CDR1 and CDR2 are SGHTA and FQGTGA. J lost 3 bases, V lost 5 bases, and 7 bases had no gene match. CDR3 length: 16 amino acids. CDR3: CASSLTSGGVKETQYF. The CDR3, as DNA: TGTGCCAGCAGCCTGACTAGCGGGGGAGTAAAAGAGACCCAGTACTTC.

Comment on this clone: One end of the junction does not line up with germline, which may come from a read error. This chain joins TRBV7-9 and TRBJ2-1, with a tentative D call TRBD1 (5 bases). CDR3 size: 12 residues. Germline-derived CDR1 and CDR2 are SEHNR and FQNEAQ (reference sequence). The CDR3 sequence: CSSSLDTSGPFF. In nucleotides, the CDR3 is TGTTCCAGCAGCCTCGACACCTCAGGGCCGTTCTTC. Complete variable domain (other parts from reference TRBV7-9 and TRBJ2-1): DTGVSQNPRHKITKRGQNVTFRCDPISEHNRLYWYRQTLGQGPEFLTYFQNEAQLEKSRLLSDRFSAERPKGSFSTLEIQRTEQGDSAMYLCSSSLDTSGPFFGPGTRLTVL.